The 14 T cell receptor beta chains presented below share a single source sample, sequenced in a study of siplizumab effects on memory and regulatory T cells. Sequenced by immunoSEQ multiplex PCR; TCRdb stores in-frame clones only, minus some. The repertoire holds 100,000 or so clones, with 90% to 95% as singletons. The sample comprised Tregs sorted from blood. Receptors originate from a human donor in good health.

The chain is built from TRBV11-2 and TRBJ2-7, with 8 bases aligning to TRBD1. The CDR3 runs to 16 residues. CDR1 and CDR2 from the germline V gene are SGHAT and FQNNGV. V shed 1 base and J 3 bases; nucleotides not matched to a gene: 8. This CDR3 is CASSLGPGTGGYEQYF. The CDR3 nucleotides are TGTGCCAGCAGCTTAGGCCCCGGGACAGGTGGCTACGAGCAGTACTTC.

The chain joins TRBV5-1 to TRBJ2-5, with a possible D match to TRBD2 (5 bases). Looked up from germline, CDR1 is SGHRS and CDR2 is YFSETQ. This CDR3 is built from 14 residues. The V and J ends lost 2 bases and 2 bases respectively, with 10 bases between them. CDR3 DNA: TGCGCCAGCAGCTTACCGGACTCACAAGAGACCCAGTACTTC. Residues: CASSLPDSQETQYF. Together with reference TRBV5-1 and TRBJ2-5, the CDR3 gives the full variable domain: KAGVTQTPRYLIKTRGQQVTLSCSPISGHRSVSWYQQTPGQGLQFLFEYFSETQRNKGNFPGRFSGRQFSNSRSEMNVSTLELGDSALYLCASSLPDSQETQYFGPGTRLLVL.

This chain uses TRBV5-1 with TRBJ2-1, with D possibly being TRBD1 or TRBD2 (5 bases each). CDR3 size: 16 residues. Trimming took 4 bases from V and 6 from J, leaving 20 bases between them. Germline values: CDR1 SGHRS, CDR2 YFSETQ. CDR3 coding DNA: TGCGCCAGCAGCCACAGGATAAATTACGCGGGCAATGAGCAGTTCTTC. It translates to CASSHRINYAGNEQFF. Looking up the rest from reference TRBV5-1 and TRBJ2-1 gives the full variable domain: KAGVTQTPRYLIKTRGQQVTLSCSPISGHRSVSWYQQTPGQGLQFLFEYFSETQRNKGNFPGRFSGRQFSNSRSEMNVSTLELGDSALYLCASSHRINYAGNEQFFGPGTRLTVL.

The V gene is TRBV5-4, the J gene TRBJ2-5; 12 bases are shared with TRBD2. Germline V CDR1 and CDR2: SGHNT, YYREEE (reference sequence). This CDR3 is built from 15 residues. The V and J ends lost 3 bases and 4 bases, in that order; junction bases with no gene match: 4. The DNA for the CDR3 is TGTGCCAGCAGCTGGGGACTAGCGGGTGGAGAGACCCAGTACTTC. Translating it yields CASSWGLAGGETQYF.

J is TRBJ1-5 and V is TRBV30; a possible D gene is TRBD1 (5 bases). Deletions cut 1 base from V and 7 bases from J, with 11 bases between. The CDR3 has 13 residues. The germline gives CDR1 GTSNPN, CDR2 SVGIG (reference sequence). The CDR3 DNA sequence: TGTGCCTGGAGTGAGGGGCGCGGGCAGCCCCAGCATTTT. It specifies CAWSEGRGQPQHF.

This chain connects TRBV9 to TRBJ1-5; D is undetermined. Per germline, CDR1 SGDLS and CDR2 YYNGEE. The CDR3 spans 13 residues. Trimming left V 0 bases short and J 6 bases short, with 7 bases between. CDR3 in amino acids: CASSVDGFQPQHF. The CDR3 DNA reads TGTGCCAGCAGCGTAGATGGGTTTCAGCCCCAGCATTTT.

This clone has only one observation. The V and J genes are TRBV9 and TRBJ2-2; 10 bases agree with TRBD2. The trim removed 0 bases at V and 3 bases at J, leaving 2 bases unmatched. The CDR3 sequence is 16 residues long. Germline V lookup: CDR1 SGDLS, CDR2 YYNGEE. CDR3 protein: CASSVGLAGDTGELFF. Written as DNA, the CDR3 is TGTGCCAGCAGCGTAGGGCTAGCGGGAGACACCGGGGAGCTGTTTTTT.

This clone was observed a single time. For the CDR3, the DNA is TGTGCCAGCAGTTTTATGACAGGGACCCTCCAAGAGACCCAGTACTTC. Its protein product is CASSFMTGTLQETQYF. This chain links TRBV27 with TRBJ2-5; 7 nucleotides line up with TRBD1. CDR1 is MNHEY and CDR2 is SMNVEV in the germline V gene (reference sequence). The ends lost 3 bases at V and 1 base at J; junction bases unmatched: 8. The CDR3 totals 16 residues.

This clone was seen a single time. The genes are TRBV19 and TRBJ2-1; D may be TRBD2 (6 bases). The CDR3 spans 14 residues. V gave up 6 bases and J gave up 7 bases, with 16 bases separating them. In germline, CDR1 is LNHDA, CDR2 SQIVND (reference sequence). The CDR3 loop is CASREGPGGNEQFF. For the CDR3, the DNA is TGTGCCAGTAGGGAGGGACCAGGAGGGAATGAGCAGTTCTTC.

The V gene is TRBV7-3, the J gene TRBJ2-5; D may be TRBD1 (5 bases). The V end lost 5 bases, the J end lost 9 bases, and 16 bases lay between the germline ends. CDR3 size: 13 residues. Per germline, CDR1 SGHTA and CDR2 FQGTGA. The CDR3 region is CASSGAGNSAQYF. In DNA form, the CDR3 reads TGTGCCAGCAGCGGGGCAGGGAATAGTGCCCAGTACTTC. Complete variable domain (other parts from reference TRBV7-3 and TRBJ2-5): GAGVSQTPSNKVTEKGKYVELRCDPISGHTALYWYRQSLGQGPEFLIYFQGTGAADDSGLPNDRFFAVRPEGSVSTLKIQRTERGDSAVYLCASSGAGNSAQYFGPGTRLLVL.

The chain links TRBV28 to TRBJ2-3; TRBD2 matches at 9 bases. This CDR3 contains 16 residues. Germline V gene data show CDR1 as MDHEN and CDR2 as SYDVKM. With V trimmed by 5 bases and J by 2 bases, 8 bases remained unmatched. In DNA, the CDR3 is TGTGCCAGCAGTCCCAACTTAGCGGGGGACACAGATACGCAGTATTTT. It translates to CASSPNLAGDTDTQYF.

This chain uses TRBV2 with TRBJ1-2; no definite D call. Germline loops: CDR1 SNHLY, CDR2 FYNNEI. CDR3 size: 13 residues. Trimming shortened V by 4 bases and J by 4 bases, and 10 bases separated the two germline ends. The CDR3, as DNA: TGTGCCAGCAGTGGAGAAGCCTTCTATGGCTACACCTTC. It yields the protein CASSGEAFYGYTF.

The rearrangement uses TRBV4-1 and TRBJ2-5; D tentatively fits TRBD1 or TRBD2 (5 bases each). Germline V gives CDR1 MGHRA, CDR2 YSYEKL. The CDR3 runs 14 residues. With 0 bases removed from V and 5 bases from J, the gap between germline ends came to 10 bases. The CDR3 region is CASSQDFGAETQYF. CDR3 coding DNA: TGCGCCAGCAGCCAAGATTTCGGGGCTGAGACCCAGTACTTC.

The chain carries TRBV7-2 and TRBJ2-1; D gene uncertain. CDR3 length equals 13 residues. V lost 5 bases and J lost 8, with 13 bases in between. Looked up from germline, CDR1 is SGHTA and CDR2 is FQGNSA. The CDR3 DNA sequence: TGTGCCAGCAGCGACGACTTCAACCATGAGCAGTTCTTC. It specifies CASSDDFNHEQFF.